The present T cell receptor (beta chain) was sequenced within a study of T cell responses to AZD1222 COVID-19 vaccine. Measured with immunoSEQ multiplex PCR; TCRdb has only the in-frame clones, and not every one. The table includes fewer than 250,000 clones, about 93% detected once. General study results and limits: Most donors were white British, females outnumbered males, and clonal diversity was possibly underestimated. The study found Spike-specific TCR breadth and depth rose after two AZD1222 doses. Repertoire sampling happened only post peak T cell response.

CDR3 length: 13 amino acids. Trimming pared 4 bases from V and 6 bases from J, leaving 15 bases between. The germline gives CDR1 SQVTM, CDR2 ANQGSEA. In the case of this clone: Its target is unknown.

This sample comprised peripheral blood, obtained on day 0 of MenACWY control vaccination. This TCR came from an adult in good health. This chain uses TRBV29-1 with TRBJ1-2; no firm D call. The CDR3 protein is CSVGGIGNDGYTF. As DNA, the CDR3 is TGCAGCGTTGGAGGGATTGGGAATGATGGCTACACCTTC.